This T cell receptor (beta chain) was sequenced during a study of cytomegalovirus exposure and HLA in healthy donors. The CDR3 length is 18 residues. Vbeta (60) and Jbeta (13) primers were used in the PCR. Method: immunoSEQ multiplex PCR; TCRdb's copy keeps in-frame clones and lacks some. This table has some 150,000 clones, roughly four fifths appearing once. The TCR sequence derives from a woman aged 45-65 years in good health and CMV-seronegative. This rearrangement joins TRBV21-1 to TRBJ1-2. TRBV21-1 is a documented pseudogene. The sequenced material came from PBMCs. The CDR3 sequence is CASSKRCSRAGPNYGYTF. The DNA for the CDR3 is TGTGCCAGCAGCAAAAGATGCTCGAGGGCAGGACCCAACTATGGCTACACCTTC.